This record covers a single T cell receptor (beta chain). No antigen is known for it. The sample has other DNA sequences that encode this CDR3 too. The data belong to a study of cytomegalovirus exposure and HLA in healthy donors. The study's findings and limits: According to a subsequent analysis, TCR clusters from the first cohort were inclined to appear together in the 110 or so validation repertoires. The study recorded fewer than 200 TCR beta chains that were cytomegalovirus-associated. In vitro testing confirmed a few CMV-associated chains as specific for CMV antigens. Rarity characterized most TCR sequences, yet some public TCRs appeared in many donors.

The repertoire was sequenced with immunoSEQ multiplex PCR; TCRdb's copy has only in-frame clones and lacks some. The repertoire holds around 150,000 clones, with about nine tenths as singletons. V was pared by 6 bases and J by 3 bases, with 4 bases of the junction left unmatched. Germline CDR1 is SQVTM and CDR2 is ANQGSEA. CDR3 size: 12 residues. The sample consisted of PBMCs. The J gene is TRBJ2-7, the V gene TRBV29-1; 8 nucleotides match TRBD1. This TCR derives from a woman aged 18-29 years in good health and CMV-seropositive. CDR3 nucleotide sequence: TGCAGCGTAGGACAGGGTATCTACGAGCAGTACTTC. The encoded protein is CSVGQGIYEQYF.